Described below is a single T cell receptor (beta chain) sequence and its context. This sample stems from a study of Ad26.COV2.S vaccination and SARS-CoV-2 variants. Treatment indicated: roughly 20 received Ad26.COV2.S at low or high dose, single or two shots; 5 received placebo; per-sample allocation not given. Samples analyzed were those drawn on day 63 after the first vaccine or placebo injection. Libraries were prepared by immunoSEQ multiplex PCR; TCRdb keeps only in-frame clonotypes and omits some of them. The sample contains 300,000 to 500,000 clones, about 88% of which appear only once. CDR3 size: 13 residues. V was cut by 3 bases and J by 4 bases, with 8 bases left in between. The germline CDR1 and CDR2 sequences are SEHNR and FQNEAQ (reference sequence).

The V gene is TRBV7-9, the J gene TRBJ2-3, with a tentative D call TRBD1 (5 bases). The clonotype originates from a person aged 18 to 65 who received the Ad26.COV2.S COVID-19 vaccine or a placebo. The specimen comprised peripheral blood, sampled in a trial of Ad26.COV2.S vaccine versus placebo. The DNA of the CDR3 is TGTGCCAGCAGCTTGTTCAGGGCAGATACGCAGTATTTT. Its protein product is CASSLFRADTQYF.